Here is one TCR beta chain with its context. As yet, its antigen is unknown. Sequence at one end of the junction differs from germline and may be a read error. RNA transcripts served as the template for amplifying TCR beta CDR3 regions. An initial round of RT-PCR targeting the TCR CDR3 relied on the HTBI primer set. TCRdb called the multiplex PCR reads again in MiXCR, with one record for every CDR3 protein. The profile shows hundreds of thousands of distinct CDR3 sequences, 40% to 55% of them singletons. This specimen belongs to a study of T cells in Graves' hyperthyroidism and ophthalmopathy. Whole-study results and caveats: Ophthalmopathy stood apart from stable hyperthyroidism in a 13 V-J model.

Stable disease denoted Graves' hyperthyroidism without ophthalmopathy progression within 18 months. Diagnoses used clinical symptoms, serum thyroxine and TRAb, thyroid ultrasound and orbital computed tomography. The CDR3 covers 16 residues. Germline V gene lookup returns CDR1 SEHNR and CDR2 FQNEAQ (reference sequence). Sequenced input: peripheral blood or thyroid tissue (not recorded which). The sequence came from a woman between 18 and 29 years old with Graves' hyperthyroidism. The chain carries TRBV7-9 and TRBJ2-7, with 7 nucleotides matching TRBD1. CDR3 nucleotide sequence: TGCGCCAGCAGCCACGGTACAGGGGCGAGCTCCTACGAGCAGTACTTC. This encodes CASSHGTGASSYEQYF.